Each of the 21 T cell receptor beta chains below was sequenced from the same sample in a study of T cells after yellow fever vaccination. TCRdb processed the 5' RACE reads anew with MiXCR; each CDR3 protein has one entry. Of approximately 610,000 distinct CDR3 sequences detected, around 17% appear once; the ten largest clones hold 17%. The sequencing here drew on PBMCs, taken roughly 5 days after the first yellow fever vaccination. The receptor source for this set is a man aged 18 to 30 who received the YFV17D yellow fever vaccine.

The chain joins TRBV4-3 to TRBJ1-2; D unclear. The germline gives CDR1 LGHNA, CDR2 YSLEER. The CDR3 totals 14 residues. V was pared by 1 base and J by 2 bases, with 8 bases between. CDR3 in DNA: TGCGCCAGCAGCCAAGCGAGATCGAACTATGGCTACACCTTC. Its translation is CASSQARSNYGYTF.

This chain connects TRBV5-1 to TRBJ2-1; tentatively, D is TRBD2 (5 bases). This CDR3 has 15 residues. V was trimmed by 6 bases and J by 7 bases, leaving 20 bases between them. From germline, CDR1 is SGHRS and CDR2 YFSETQ. Here the CDR3 reads CASMLLPRAENEQFF. CDR3 DNA: TGCGCCAGCATGCTTCTGCCGAGGGCCGAGAATGAGCAGTTCTTC.

A few counts support this clonotype. The chain links TRBV20-1 to TRBJ2-7; D possibly corresponds to TRBD1 (5 bases). The CDR3 runs to 13 residues. The V gene's germline CDR1 is DFQATT and CDR2 SNEGSKA (reference sequence). The V end lost 1 base, the J end lost 0 bases, and 7 bases lay between the germline ends. The CDR3 region is CSARGQSSYEQYF. For the CDR3, the DNA is TGCAGTGCTAGAGGACAGAGCTCCTACGAGCAGTACTTC.

This clonotype was seen ten or more times. V is TRBV5-6 and J is TRBJ2-5; the D is unclear. V was pared by 0 bases and J by 2 bases, with 5 bases between. The CDR3 extends over 13 amino acids. The germline V gene has CDR1 SGHDT and CDR2 YYEEEE. The chain's CDR3 is CASSLDEQETQYF. CDR3 bases: TGTGCCAGCAGCTTGGATGAGCAAGAGACCCAGTACTTC.

The V and J genes are TRBV10-3 and TRBJ1-1; TRBD1 might be the D (5 bases). Trimming pared 0 bases from V and 1 base from J, leaving 9 bases between. This CDR3 comprises 15 residues. The germline V gene has CDR1 ENHRY and CDR2 SYGVKD. In DNA, the CDR3 is TGTGCCATCAGTGAGTCGGCAGGGAGGAACACTGAAGCTTTCTTT. This sequence encodes CAISESAGRNTEAFF.

The chain carries TRBV11-2 and TRBJ2-3; weak D call: TRBD1 (5 bases). This CDR3 is 16 amino acids long. Germline CDR1 SGHAT, CDR2 FQNNGV. V was pared by 4 bases and J by 6 bases, with 20 bases between. The CDR3 DNA follows: TGTGCCAGCAGCTCGCTTAAGGGGCCAAACGCCGATACGCAGTATTTT. Its protein product is CASSSLKGPNADTQYF. Full variable domain (outside the CDR3, taken from reference TRBV11-2 and TRBJ2-3): EAGVAQSPRYKIIEKRQSVAFWCNPISGHATLYWYQQILGQGPKLLIQFQNNGVVDDSQLPKDRFSAERLKGVDSTLKIQPAKLEDSAVYLCASSSLKGPNADTQYFGPGTRLTVL.

Only a few counts were recorded for this clonotype. The rearrangement uses TRBV18 and TRBJ2-6; D remains ambiguous. Trimming shortened V by 1 base and J by 2 bases, and 6 bases separated the two germline ends. The CDR3 is made up of 15 amino acids. In germline, CDR1 is KGHSH, CDR2 LQKENI. For the CDR3, the DNA is TGTGCCAGCTCACCACTGGGGACTGGGGCCAACGTCCTGACTTTC. This sequence encodes CASSPLGTGANVLTF.

This clonotype was seen only a few times. The chain links TRBV7-2 to TRBJ1-6; D uncertain. Germline CDR1 is SGHTA and CDR2 is FQGNSA. This CDR3 has 16 amino acids. V lost 1 base, J lost 3 bases, and 10 bases lay in between. The CDR3 reads CASSLEANYYNSPLHF. The CDR3 nucleotides are TGTGCCAGCAGCTTAGAGGCCAACTACTATAATTCACCCCTCCACTTT.

The chain has TRBV7-9 and TRBJ1-2; no firm D call. CDR3 length: 12 amino acids. Germline values: CDR1 SEHNR, CDR2 FQNEAQ (reference sequence). V lost 5 bases and J 7 bases, leaving 11 bases between the germline ends. The CDR3 DNA is TGTGCCAGCAGCACAGAAGGGTCTGGCTACACCTTC. Its protein product is CASSTEGSGYTF.

With regard to this clonotype: Germline and junction disagree at one end, which may indicate a read error. The V gene is TRBV9, the J gene TRBJ2-3, with 7 bases that match TRBD2. Germline V gene data show CDR1 as SGDLS and CDR2 as YYNGEE. The CDR3 covers 16 residues. The DNA of the CDR3 is TGTGCCAGCAGCGTATCGGGGGGTGTTAGCGCAGAGACGCAGTATTTT. Its translation: CASSVSGGVSAETQYF.

The gene calls are TRBV4-1 and TRBJ2-5, with 8 bases aligning to TRBD2. With V trimmed by 2 bases and J by 5 bases, 13 bases remained unmatched. The CDR3 is 17 amino acids. CDR1 MGHRA and CDR2 YSYEKL come from the germline V gene. CDR3 sequence: CASSQSLGGGPGETQYF. For the CDR3, the DNA is TGCGCCAGCAGCCAATCCCTGGGCGGGGGGCCAGGGGAGACCCAGTACTTC.

This clonotype has a handful of counts. The chain is built from TRBV9 and TRBJ2-7; TRBD1 matches at 7 bases. Germline assignment: CDR1 SGDLS and CDR2 YYNGEE. The ends lost 3 bases at V and 0 bases at J; junction bases unmatched: 6. The CDR3 contains 15 residues. The DNA of the CDR3 is TGTGCCAGCAGCGCCGGACAGGACCGCTCCTACGAGCAGTACTTC. Translating it yields CASSAGQDRSYEQYF.

This clonotype was found a few times. This chain links TRBV11-1 with TRBJ2-5; 16 bases map to TRBD2. Trimming removed 5 bases from V and 2 bases from J; junction bases left unmatched: 11. Germline V gene lookup returns CDR1 SGHAT and CDR2 FQDESV (reference sequence). The CDR3 covers 19 residues. This CDR3 is CASSDGTSGGAEGQETQYF. CDR3 nucleotide sequence: TGTGCCAGCAGCGACGGGACTAGCGGGGGGGCCGAAGGACAAGAGACCCAGTACTTC.

This chain links TRBV6-2 or TRBV6-3 with TRBJ2-3; D is tentatively TRBD1 or TRBD2 (5 bases each). V lost 7 bases and J 1 base, leaving 18 bases between the germline ends. This CDR3 contains 16 residues. Germline CDR1 MNHEY, CDR2 SVGEGT. In nucleotides, the CDR3 is TGTGCCAGCACCTACGAATTTGGGACCGGCACAGATACGCAGTATTTT. Its protein product is CASTYEFGTGTDTQYF.

In this sample, this clonotype turned up a few times. The V and J genes are TRBV7-9 and TRBJ1-4; a weak D match, TRBD1 (5 bases). The ends were cut back, 7 bases at V and 0 bases at J, with 12 bases in the middle. Per germline, CDR1 SEHNR and CDR2 FQNEAQ (reference sequence). The CDR3 has 15 residues. The CDR3 nucleotides are TGTGCCAGCACCCAGGACACGACAACTAATGAAAAACTGTTTTTT. Encoded protein: CASTQDTTTNEKLFF.

This clonotype was observed a handful of times. The chain links TRBV6-1 to TRBJ1-5; D unclear. Germline values: CDR1 MNHNS, CDR2 SASEGT. V gave up 4 bases and J gave up 0 bases, with 7 bases separating them. The CDR3 length is 14 residues. CDR3 region: CASSAAPSNQPQHF. Here the CDR3 DNA reads TGTGCCAGCAGTGCGGCTCCTAGCAATCAGCCCCAGCATTTT.

The chain uses TRBV6-6 and TRBJ2-1; D is unresolved. Trimming shortened V by 4 bases and J by 5 bases, and 6 bases separated the two germline ends. The CDR3 loop spans 12 amino acids. The germline CDR1 and CDR2 sequences are MNHNY and SVGAGI (reference sequence). CDR3 in amino acids: CASSWVDNEQFF. Here the CDR3 DNA reads TGTGCCAGCAGTTGGGTGGACAATGAGCAGTTCTTC.

The V call is TRBV5-4, the J call TRBJ2-5; D is possibly TRBD1 (6 bases). Germline CDR1 SGHNT, CDR2 YYREEE (reference sequence). The CDR3 extends over 15 amino acids. Trimming took off 2 bases at V and 5 bases at J, with 16 bases between the two ends. The CDR3 DNA reads TGTGCCAGCAGCTTATTCCAGGGGTCGTTGGAGACCCAGTACTTC. Its protein product is CASSLFQGSLETQYF.

This clonotype was observed a few times. The chain has TRBV11-2 and TRBJ1-4; a possible D gene is TRBD1 (5 bases). This CDR3 region has 13 residues. Trimming stripped 8 bases from V and 6 bases from J, with 13 bases between. Germline assignment: CDR1 SGHAT and CDR2 FQNNGV. The CDR3 loop is CASRGGEDEKLFF. The CDR3 bases are TGTGCCAGCCGGGGAGGGGAGGATGAAAAACTGTTTTTT.

This chain joins TRBV20-1 and TRBJ2-7; 8 bases match TRBD1. Germline assignment: CDR1 DFQATT and CDR2 SNEGSKA (reference sequence). This CDR3 is 12 amino acids long. Unmatched junction bases numbered 6, after V lost 7 bases and J lost 4 bases. In nucleotides, the CDR3 is TGCAGTGTATGGGACAGGCTTTACGAGCAGTACTTC. Translated: CSVWDRLYEQYF.

The chain has TRBV2 and TRBJ2-7; 9 nucleotides agree with TRBD1. After removal of 8 bases from V and 2 bases from J, the junction contained 7 bases not matched to a gene. The CDR3 runs to 14 residues. CDR1 and CDR2 from the germline V gene are SNHLY and FYNNEI. The CDR3 reads CASAGTGTTYEQYV. The CDR3 region has the DNA TGTGCCAGCGCCGGGACAGGGACGACCTACGAGCAGTACGTC.